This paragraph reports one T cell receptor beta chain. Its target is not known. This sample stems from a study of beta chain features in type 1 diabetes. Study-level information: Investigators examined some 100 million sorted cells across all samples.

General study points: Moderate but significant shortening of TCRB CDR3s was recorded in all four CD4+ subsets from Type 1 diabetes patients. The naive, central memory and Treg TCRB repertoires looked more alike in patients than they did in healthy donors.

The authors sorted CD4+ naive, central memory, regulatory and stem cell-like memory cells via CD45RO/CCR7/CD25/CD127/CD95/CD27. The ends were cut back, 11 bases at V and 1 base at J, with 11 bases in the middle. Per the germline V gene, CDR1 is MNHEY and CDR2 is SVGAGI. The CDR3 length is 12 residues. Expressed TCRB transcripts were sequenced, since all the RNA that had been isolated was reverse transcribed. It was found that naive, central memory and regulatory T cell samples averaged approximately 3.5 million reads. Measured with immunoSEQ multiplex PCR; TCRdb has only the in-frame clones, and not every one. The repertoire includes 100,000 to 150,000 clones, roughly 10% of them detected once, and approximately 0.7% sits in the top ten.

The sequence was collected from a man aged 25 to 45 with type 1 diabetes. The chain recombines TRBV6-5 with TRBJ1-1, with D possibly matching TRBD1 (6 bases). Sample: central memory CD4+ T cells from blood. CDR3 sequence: CAASGQNTEAFF. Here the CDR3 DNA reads TGTGCCGCCTCGGGACAGAACACTGAAGCTTTCTTT.